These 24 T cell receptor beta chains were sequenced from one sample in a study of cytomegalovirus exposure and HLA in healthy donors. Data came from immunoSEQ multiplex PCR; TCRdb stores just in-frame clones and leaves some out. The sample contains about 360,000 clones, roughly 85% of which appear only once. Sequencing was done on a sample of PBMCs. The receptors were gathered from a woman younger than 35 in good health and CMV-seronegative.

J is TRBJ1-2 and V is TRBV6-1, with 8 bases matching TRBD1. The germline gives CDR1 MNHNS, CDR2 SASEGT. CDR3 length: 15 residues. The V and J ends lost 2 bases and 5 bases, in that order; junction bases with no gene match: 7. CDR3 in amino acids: CASSELGQGGYGYTF. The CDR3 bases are TGTGCCAGCAGTGAACTAGGACAGGGAGGGTATGGCTACACCTTC.

CDR3 in amino acids: CASSPSPSRGAFF. DNA of the CDR3: TGTGCCAGCAGCCCCAGCCCTTCCCGAGGAGCTTTCTTT. The J gene is TRBJ1-1, the V gene TRBV2; no clear D. The ends were cut back, 6 bases at V and 10 bases at J, with 18 bases in the middle. Germline V gives CDR1 SNHLY, CDR2 FYNNEI. This CDR3 contains 13 residues. Full variable domain (remainder filled in from reference TRBV2 and TRBJ1-1): EPEVTQTPSHQVTQMGQEVILRCVPISNHLYFYWYRQILGQKVEFLVSFYNNEISEKSEIFDDQFSVERPDGSNFTLKIRSTKLEDSAMYFCASSPSPSRGAFFGQGTRLTVV.

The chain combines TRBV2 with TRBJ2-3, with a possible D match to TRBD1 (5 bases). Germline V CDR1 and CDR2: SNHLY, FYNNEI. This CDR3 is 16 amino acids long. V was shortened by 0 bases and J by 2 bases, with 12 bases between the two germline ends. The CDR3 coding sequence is TGTGCCAGCAGTGAAGCCCGCGCAGGGCTCACAGATACGCAGTATTTT. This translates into CASSEARAGLTDTQYF.

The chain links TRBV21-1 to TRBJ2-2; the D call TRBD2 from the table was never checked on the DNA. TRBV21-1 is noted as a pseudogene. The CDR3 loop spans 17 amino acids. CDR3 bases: TGTGCCAGCAAAAGGCGCCACGTGGGGAGGAACACCGGGGAGCTGTTTTTT. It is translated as CASKRRHVGRNTGELFF.

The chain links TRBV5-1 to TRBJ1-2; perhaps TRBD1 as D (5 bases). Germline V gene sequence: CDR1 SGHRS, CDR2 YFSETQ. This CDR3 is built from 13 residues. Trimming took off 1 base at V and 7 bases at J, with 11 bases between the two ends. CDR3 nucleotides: TGCGCCAGCAGCTTGATGGGGCTGGGTGGCTACACCTTC. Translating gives CASSLMGLGGYTF. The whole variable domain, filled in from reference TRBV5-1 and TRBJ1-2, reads KAGVTQTPRYLIKTRGQQVTLSCSPISGHRSVSWYQQTPGQGLQFLFEYFSETQRNKGNFPGRFSGRQFSNSRSEMNVSTLELGDSALYLCASSLMGLGGYTFGSGTRLTVV.

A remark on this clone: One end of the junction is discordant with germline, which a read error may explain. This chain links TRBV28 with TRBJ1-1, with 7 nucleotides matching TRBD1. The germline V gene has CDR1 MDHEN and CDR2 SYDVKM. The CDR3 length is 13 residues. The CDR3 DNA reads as TGTGCCAGTCAGCTGGGACAGAACATGAAGCTGGTCTTT. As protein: CASQLGQNMKLVF.

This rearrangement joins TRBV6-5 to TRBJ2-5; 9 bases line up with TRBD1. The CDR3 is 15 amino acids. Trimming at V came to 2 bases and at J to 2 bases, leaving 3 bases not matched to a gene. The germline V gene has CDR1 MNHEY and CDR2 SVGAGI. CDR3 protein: CASSYNRGRQETQYF. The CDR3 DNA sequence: TGTGCCAGCAGTTACAACAGGGGGCGACAAGAGACCCAGTACTTC.

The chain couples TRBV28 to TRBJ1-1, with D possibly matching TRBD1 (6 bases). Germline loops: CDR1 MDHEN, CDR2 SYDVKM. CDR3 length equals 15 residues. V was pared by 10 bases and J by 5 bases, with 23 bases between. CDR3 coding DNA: TGTGCCACCAGACTTCGGGGGGGCCGTAGGACTGAAGCTTTCTTT. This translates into CATRLRGGRRTEAFF.

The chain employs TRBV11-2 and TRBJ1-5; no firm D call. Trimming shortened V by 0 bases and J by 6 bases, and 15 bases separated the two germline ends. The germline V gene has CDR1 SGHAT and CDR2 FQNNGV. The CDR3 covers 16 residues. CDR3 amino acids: CASSLEPEGGAQPQHF. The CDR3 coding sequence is TGTGCCAGCAGCTTAGAACCGGAGGGAGGAGCTCAGCCCCAGCATTTT.

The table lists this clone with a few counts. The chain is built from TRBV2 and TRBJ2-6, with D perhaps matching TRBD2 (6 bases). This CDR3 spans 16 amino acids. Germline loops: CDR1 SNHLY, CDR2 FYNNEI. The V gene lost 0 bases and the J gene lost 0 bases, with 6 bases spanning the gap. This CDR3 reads CASSEAGGSGANVLTF. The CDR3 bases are TGTGCCAGCAGTGAAGCCGGGGGCTCTGGGGCCAACGTCCTGACTTTC.

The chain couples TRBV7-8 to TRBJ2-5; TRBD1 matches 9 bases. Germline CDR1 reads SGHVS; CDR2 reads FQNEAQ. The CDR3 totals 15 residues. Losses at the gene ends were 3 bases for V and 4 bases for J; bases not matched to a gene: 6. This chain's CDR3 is CASSFRGQGTETQYF. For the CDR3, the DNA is TGTGCCAGCAGCTTCAGGGGACAGGGCACAGAGACCCAGTACTTC.

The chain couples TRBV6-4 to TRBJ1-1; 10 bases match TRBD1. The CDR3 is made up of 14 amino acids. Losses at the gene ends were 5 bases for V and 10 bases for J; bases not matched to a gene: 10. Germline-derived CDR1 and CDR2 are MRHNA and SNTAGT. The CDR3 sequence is CASSNAPGTGVAFF. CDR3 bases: TGTGCCAGCAGTAATGCCCCCGGGACAGGGGTAGCTTTCTTT.

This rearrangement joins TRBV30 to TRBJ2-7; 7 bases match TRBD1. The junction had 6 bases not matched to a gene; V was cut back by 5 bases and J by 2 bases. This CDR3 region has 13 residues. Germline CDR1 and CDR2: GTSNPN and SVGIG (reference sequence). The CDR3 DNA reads TGTGCCTGGGCCCGACAGGGCCCCTACGAGCAGTACTTC. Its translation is CAWARQGPYEQYF.

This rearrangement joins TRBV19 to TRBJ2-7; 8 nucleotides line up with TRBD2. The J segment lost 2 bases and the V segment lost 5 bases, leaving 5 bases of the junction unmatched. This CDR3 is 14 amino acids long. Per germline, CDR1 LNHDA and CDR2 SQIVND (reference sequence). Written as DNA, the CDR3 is TGTGCCAGTAGTTATAGCGGGGCCACCTACGAGCAGTACTTC. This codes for CASSYSGATYEQYF.

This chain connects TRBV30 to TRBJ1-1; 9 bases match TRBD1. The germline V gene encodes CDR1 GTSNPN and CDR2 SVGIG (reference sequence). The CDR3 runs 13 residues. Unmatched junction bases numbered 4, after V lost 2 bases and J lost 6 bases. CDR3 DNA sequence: TGTGCCTGGAGTCTGAGGACAGGGGCTGAAGCTTTCTTT. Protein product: CAWSLRTGAEAFF.

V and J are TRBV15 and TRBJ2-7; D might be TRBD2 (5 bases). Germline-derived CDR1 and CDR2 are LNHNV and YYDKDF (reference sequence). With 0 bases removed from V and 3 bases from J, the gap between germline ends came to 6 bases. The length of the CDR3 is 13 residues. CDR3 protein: CATSREGSYEQYF. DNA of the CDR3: TGTGCCACCAGCAGAGAGGGGAGCTACGAGCAGTACTTC. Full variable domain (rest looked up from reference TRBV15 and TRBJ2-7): DAMVIQNPRYQVTQFGKPVTLSCSQTLNHNVMYWYQQKSSQAPKLLFHYYDKDFNNEADTPDNFQSRRPNTSFCFLDIRSPGLGDTAMYLCATSREGSYEQYFGPGTRLTVT.

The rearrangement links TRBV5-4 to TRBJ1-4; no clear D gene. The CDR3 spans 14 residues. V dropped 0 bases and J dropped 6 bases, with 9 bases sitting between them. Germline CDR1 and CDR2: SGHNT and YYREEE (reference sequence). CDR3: CASSLAGWDEKLFF. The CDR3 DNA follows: TGTGCCAGCAGCTTGGCGGGGTGGGATGAAAAACTGTTTTTT.

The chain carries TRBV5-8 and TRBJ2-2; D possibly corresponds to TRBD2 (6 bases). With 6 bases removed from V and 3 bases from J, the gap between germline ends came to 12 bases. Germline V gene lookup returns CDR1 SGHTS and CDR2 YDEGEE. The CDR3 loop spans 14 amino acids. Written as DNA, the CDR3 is TGTGCCAGCAACTTCGGGGGTCACACCGGGGAGCTGTTTTTT. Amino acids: CASNFGGHTGELFF.

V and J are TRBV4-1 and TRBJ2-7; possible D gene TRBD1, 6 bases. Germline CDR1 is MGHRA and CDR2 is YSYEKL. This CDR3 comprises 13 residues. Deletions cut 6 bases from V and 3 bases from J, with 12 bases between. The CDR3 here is CASSLGQLYEQYF. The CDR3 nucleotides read TGCGCCAGCAGTCTAGGACAGCTCTACGAGCAGTACTTC.

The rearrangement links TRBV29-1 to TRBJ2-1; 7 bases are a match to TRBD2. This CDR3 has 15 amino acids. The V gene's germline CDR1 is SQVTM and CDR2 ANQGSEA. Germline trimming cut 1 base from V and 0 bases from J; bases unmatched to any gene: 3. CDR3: CSVEGASGSYNEQFF. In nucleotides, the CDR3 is TGCAGCGTTGAAGGGGCTAGCGGCTCCTACAATGAGCAGTTCTTC.

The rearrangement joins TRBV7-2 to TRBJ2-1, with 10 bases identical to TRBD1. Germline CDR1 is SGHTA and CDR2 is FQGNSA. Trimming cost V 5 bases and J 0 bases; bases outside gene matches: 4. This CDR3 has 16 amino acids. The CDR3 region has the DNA TGTGCCAGCAGCCCTCGGACAGGGGGCTCCTACAATGAGCAGTTCTTC. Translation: CASSPRTGGSYNEQFF.

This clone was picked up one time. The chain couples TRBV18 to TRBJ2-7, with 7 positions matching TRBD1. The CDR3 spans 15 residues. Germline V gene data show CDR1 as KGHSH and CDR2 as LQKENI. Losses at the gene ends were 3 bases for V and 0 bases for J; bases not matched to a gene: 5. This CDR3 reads CASSPLGTASYEQYF. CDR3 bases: TGTGCCAGCTCACCCCTCGGGACAGCCTCCTACGAGCAGTACTTC.

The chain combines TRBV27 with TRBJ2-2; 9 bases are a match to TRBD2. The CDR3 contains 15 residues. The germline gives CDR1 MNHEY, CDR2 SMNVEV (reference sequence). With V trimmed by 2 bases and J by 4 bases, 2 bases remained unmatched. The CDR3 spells CASSLLAGFTGELFF. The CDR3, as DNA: TGTGCCAGCAGTTTACTAGCGGGGTTCACCGGGGAGCTGTTTTTT.

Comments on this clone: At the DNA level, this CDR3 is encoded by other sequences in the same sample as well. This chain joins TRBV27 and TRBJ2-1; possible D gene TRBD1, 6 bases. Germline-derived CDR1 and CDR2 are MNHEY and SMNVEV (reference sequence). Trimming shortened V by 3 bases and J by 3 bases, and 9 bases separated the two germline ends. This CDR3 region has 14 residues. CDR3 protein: CASSFGTSYNEQFF. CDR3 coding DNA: TGTGCCAGCAGTTTCGGGACAAGCTACAATGAGCAGTTCTTC.